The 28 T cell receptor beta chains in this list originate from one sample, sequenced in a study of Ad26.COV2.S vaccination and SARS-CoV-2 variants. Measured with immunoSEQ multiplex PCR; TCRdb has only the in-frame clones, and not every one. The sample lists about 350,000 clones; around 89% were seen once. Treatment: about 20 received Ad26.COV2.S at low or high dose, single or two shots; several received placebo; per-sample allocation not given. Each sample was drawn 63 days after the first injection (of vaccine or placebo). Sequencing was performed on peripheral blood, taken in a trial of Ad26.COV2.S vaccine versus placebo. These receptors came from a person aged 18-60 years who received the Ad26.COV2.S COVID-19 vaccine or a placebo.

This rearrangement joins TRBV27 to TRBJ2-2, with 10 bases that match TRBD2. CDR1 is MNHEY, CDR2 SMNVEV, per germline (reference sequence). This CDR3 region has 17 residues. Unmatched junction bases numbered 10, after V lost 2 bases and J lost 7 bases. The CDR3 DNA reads TGTGCCAGCAGTTTAAAGCGGGAGGGCAGATACGGCGGGGAGCTGTTTTTT. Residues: CASSLKREGRYGGELFF.

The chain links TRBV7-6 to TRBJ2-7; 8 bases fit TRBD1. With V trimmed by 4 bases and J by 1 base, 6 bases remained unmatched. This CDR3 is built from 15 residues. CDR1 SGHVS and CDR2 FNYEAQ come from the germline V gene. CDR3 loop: CASSSTGTGSYEQYF. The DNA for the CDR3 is TGTGCCAGCAGCTCGACCGGGACAGGATCCTACGAGCAGTACTTC.

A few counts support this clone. This CDR3 reads CASSPAGDYQPQHF. Here the CDR3 DNA reads TGTGCCAGCAGCCCTGCAGGGGATTATCAGCCCCAGCATTTT. This chain connects TRBV28 to TRBJ1-5; D is perhaps TRBD1 (6 bases). CDR3 size: 14 residues. V lost 6 bases and J 5 bases, leaving 14 bases between the germline ends. Germline V gives CDR1 MDHEN, CDR2 SYDVKM.

The CDR3 DNA reads as TGTGCCAGCAGTGAAGGCAGGGGCAGTCACAATGAGCAGTTCTTC. It yields the protein CASSEGRGSHNEQFF. The chain couples TRBV6-1 to TRBJ2-1; perhaps TRBD1 as D (6 bases). The CDR3 contains 15 residues. Germline V gene data show CDR1 as MNHNS and CDR2 as SASEGT. The ends were cut back, 1 base at V and 5 bases at J, with 12 bases in the middle.

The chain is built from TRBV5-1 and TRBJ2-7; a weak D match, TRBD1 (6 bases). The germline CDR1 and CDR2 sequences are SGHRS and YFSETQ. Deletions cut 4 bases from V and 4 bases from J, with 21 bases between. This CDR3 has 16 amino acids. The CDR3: CASSGRTSGHHYEQYF. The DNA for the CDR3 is TGCGCCAGCAGCGGGAGAACCTCGGGACATCATTACGAGCAGTACTTC.

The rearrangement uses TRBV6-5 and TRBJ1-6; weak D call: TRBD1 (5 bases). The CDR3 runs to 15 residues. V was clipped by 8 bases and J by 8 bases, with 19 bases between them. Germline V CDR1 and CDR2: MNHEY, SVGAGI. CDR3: CASSQFQGSYSPLHF. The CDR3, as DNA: TGTGCCAGCTCCCAGTTTCAGGGCTCTTATTCACCCCTCCACTTT.

The CDR3: CASSQGPYGQGSYEQYF. CDR3 in DNA: TGTGCCAGCAGCCAAGGCCCCTACGGACAGGGGTCCTACGAGCAGTACTTC. The rearrangement links TRBV4-2 to TRBJ2-7, with 9 bases matching TRBD1. This CDR3 spans 17 amino acids. Germline V gene sequence: CDR1 LGHNA, CDR2 YNFKEQ. With 1 base clipped from V and 1 base from J, the junction kept 8 bases outside the gene matches.

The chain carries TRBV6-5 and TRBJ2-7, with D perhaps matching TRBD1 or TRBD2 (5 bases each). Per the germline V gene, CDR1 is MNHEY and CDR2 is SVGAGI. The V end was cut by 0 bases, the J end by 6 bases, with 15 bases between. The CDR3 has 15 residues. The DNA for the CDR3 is TGTGCCAGCAGTTACTCGAGGGGCAGGGTTTCCGAGCAGTACTTC. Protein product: CASSYSRGRVSEQYF.

This chain's CDR3 is CASSFQTTNEKLFF. The CDR3 coding sequence is TGTGCCAGCAGCTTTCAGACAACTAATGAAAAACTGTTTTTT. The chain has TRBV5-6 and TRBJ1-4; unclear D gene. The CDR3 runs 14 residues. CDR1 is SGHDT and CDR2 is YYEEEE in the germline V gene. The germline V and J ends were trimmed by 2 bases and 0 bases, with 5 bases remaining between them.

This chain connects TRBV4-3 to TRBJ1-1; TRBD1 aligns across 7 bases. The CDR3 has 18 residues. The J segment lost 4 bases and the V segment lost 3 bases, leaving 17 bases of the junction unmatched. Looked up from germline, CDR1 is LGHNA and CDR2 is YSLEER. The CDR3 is CASSQLVLGHQGVTEAFF. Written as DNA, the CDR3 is TGCGCCAGCAGCCAGTTAGTACTGGGACATCAGGGGGTCACTGAAGCTTTCTTT.

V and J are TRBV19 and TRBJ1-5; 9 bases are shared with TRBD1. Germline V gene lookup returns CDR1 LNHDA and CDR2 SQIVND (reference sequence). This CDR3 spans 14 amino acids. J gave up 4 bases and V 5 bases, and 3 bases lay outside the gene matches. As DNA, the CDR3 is TGTGCCAGTAGTCCCGGGACAGGGAATCAGCCCCAGCATTTT. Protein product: CASSPGTGNQPQHF.

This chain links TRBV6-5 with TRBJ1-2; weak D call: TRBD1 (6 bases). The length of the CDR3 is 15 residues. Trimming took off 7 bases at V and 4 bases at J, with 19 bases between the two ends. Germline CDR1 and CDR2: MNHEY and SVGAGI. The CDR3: CASNKSRGSPYGYTF. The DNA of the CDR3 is TGTGCCAGCAATAAAAGCAGGGGATCTCCCTATGGCTACACCTTC.

CDR3 sequence: CASSQDLVAGHTIYF. Written as DNA, the CDR3 is TGTGCCAGCAGCCAAGATCTTGTGGCTGGGCACACCATATATTTT. V is TRBV3-1 (or the pseudogene TRBV3-2) and J is TRBJ1-3; D unclear. Germline values: CDR1 LGHDT, CDR2 YNNKEL (reference sequence). V lost 0 bases and J 8 bases, leaving 14 bases between the germline ends. The CDR3 has 15 amino acids.

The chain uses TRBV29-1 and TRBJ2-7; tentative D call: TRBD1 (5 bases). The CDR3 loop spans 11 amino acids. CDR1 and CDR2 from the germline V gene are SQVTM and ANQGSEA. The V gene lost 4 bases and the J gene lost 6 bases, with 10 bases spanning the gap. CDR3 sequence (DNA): TGCAGCGTTGTTAGGGGCGGCGAGCAGTACTTC. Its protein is CSVVRGGEQYF.

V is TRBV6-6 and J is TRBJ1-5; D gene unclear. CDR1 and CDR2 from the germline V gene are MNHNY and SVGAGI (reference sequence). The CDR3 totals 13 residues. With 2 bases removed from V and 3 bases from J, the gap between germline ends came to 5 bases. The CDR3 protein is CASSYADNQPQHF. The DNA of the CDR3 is TGTGCCAGCAGTTACGCCGACAATCAGCCCCAGCATTTT.

The CDR3 is CSASLLATDTQYF. The DNA for the CDR3 is TGCAGTGCTAGTTTACTAGCAACAGATACGCAGTATTTT. This chain joins TRBV20-1 and TRBJ2-3; a possible D gene is TRBD2 (6 bases). From germline, CDR1 is DFQATT and CDR2 SNEGSKA (reference sequence). The ends were cut back, 3 bases at V and 3 bases at J, with 10 bases in the middle. CDR3 length: 13 residues.

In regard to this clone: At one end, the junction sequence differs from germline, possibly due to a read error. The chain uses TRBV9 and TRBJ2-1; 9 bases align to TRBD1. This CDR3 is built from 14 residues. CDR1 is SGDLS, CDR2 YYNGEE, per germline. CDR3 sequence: CTSSLTGTGTEQFF. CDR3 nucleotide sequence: TGTACCAGCAGCCTCACCGGGACAGGGACTGAGCAGTTCTTC.

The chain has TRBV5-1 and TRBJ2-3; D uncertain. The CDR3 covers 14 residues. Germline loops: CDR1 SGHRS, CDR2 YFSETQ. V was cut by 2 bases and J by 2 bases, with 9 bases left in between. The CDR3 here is CASSFLQNTDTQYF. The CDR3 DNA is TGCGCCAGCAGCTTTTTACAGAACACAGATACGCAGTATTTT.

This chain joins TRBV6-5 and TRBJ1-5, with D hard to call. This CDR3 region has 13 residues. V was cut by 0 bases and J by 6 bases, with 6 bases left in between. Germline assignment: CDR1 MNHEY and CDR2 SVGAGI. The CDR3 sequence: CASSYSGFQPQHF. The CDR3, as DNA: TGTGCCAGCAGTTACTCGGGGTTTCAGCCCCAGCATTTT.

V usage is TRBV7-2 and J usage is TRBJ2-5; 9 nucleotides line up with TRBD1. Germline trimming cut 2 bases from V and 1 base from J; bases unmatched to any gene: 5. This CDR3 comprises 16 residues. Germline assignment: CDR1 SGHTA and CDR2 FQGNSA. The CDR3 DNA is TGTGCCAGCAGCTTATTTGGGACAGGGATCCAAGAGACCCAGTACTTC. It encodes CASSLFGTGIQETQYF.

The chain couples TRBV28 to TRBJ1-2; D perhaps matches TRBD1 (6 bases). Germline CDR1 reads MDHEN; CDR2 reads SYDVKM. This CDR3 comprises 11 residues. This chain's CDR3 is CAGGSGLGYTF. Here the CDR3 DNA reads TGTGCAGGGGGGTCCGGGCTGGGCTACACCTTC.

This CDR3 reads CASRTEGNYGYTF. The CDR3 nucleotides read TGTGCCAGCAGGACGGAGGGGAACTATGGCTACACCTTC. This chain joins TRBV28 and TRBJ1-2; D may be TRBD1 (5 bases). Deletions cut 6 bases from V and 2 bases from J, with 10 bases between. The CDR3 loop spans 13 amino acids. Germline CDR1 reads MDHEN; CDR2 reads SYDVKM.

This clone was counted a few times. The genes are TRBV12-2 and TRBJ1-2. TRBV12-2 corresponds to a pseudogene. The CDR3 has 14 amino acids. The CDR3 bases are TGTGCAAGTCTCCTTAGCGGGCGGATCTATGGCTACACCTTC. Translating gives CASLLSGRIYGYTF.

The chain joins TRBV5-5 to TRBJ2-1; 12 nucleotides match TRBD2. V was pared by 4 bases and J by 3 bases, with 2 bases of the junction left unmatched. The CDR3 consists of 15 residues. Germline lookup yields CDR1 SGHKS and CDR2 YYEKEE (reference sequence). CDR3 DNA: TGTGCCAGCAGCCTAGCGGGAGGGGACTACAATGAGCAGTTCTTC. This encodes CASSLAGGDYNEQFF.

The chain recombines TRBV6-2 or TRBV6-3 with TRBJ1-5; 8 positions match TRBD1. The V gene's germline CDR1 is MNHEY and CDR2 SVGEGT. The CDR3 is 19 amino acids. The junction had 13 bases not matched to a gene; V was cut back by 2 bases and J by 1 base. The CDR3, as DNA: TGTGCCAGCAGTTACATACACCCGACAGGGGTAAACAGCAATCAGCCCCAGCATTTT. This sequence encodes CASSYIHPTGVNSNQPQHF.

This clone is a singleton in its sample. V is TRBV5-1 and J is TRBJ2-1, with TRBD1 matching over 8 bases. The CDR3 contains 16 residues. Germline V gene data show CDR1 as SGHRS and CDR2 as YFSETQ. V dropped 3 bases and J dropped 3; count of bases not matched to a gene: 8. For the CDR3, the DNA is TGCGCCAGCAGCTACCCGTCAGGGGGCGGCTACAATGAGCAGTTCTTC. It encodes CASSYPSGGGYNEQFF.

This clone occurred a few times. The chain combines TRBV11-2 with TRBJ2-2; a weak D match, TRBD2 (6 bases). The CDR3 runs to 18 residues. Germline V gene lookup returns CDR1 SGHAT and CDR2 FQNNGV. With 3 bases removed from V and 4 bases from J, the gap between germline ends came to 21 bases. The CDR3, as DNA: TGTGCCAGCAGCTTCCCACTGGGGTGGGGGGAGACCACCGGGGAGCTGTTTTTT. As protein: CASSFPLGWGETTGELFF.

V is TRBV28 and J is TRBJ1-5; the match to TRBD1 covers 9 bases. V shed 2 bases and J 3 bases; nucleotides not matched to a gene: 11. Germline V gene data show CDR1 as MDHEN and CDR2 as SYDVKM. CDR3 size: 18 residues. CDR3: CASSLGKQGASFNQPQHF. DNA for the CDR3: TGTGCCAGCAGTTTAGGAAAACAGGGGGCGAGCTTCAATCAGCCCCAGCATTTT.